The clone carrying this T cell receptor (beta chain) was seen just once. Its specificity is unknown. This entry is derived from a study of cytomegalovirus exposure and HLA in healthy donors. General observations from the study: An analysis that came later showed most CMV-associated TCR beta chains appearing HLA-restricted. Earlier findings revealed that most TCR beta V segments proved productive either about 87% or about 30% of the time.

In the PCR, 60 Vbeta and 13 Jbeta primers were used. Here immunoSEQ multiplex PCR was the method, and the copy in TCRdb shows in-frame clones only, minus some. The sample consists of roughly 170,000 clones, roughly 80% of them appearing once. The germline gives CDR1 SGDLS, CDR2 YYNGEE. This CDR3 comprises 15 residues. The ends were cut back, 0 bases at V and 0 bases at J, with 9 bases in the middle. The TCR originated in a man aged 45-60 years in good health and CMV-seronegative. The specimen sequenced was PBMCs. The rearrangement links TRBV9 to TRBJ1-2; D not certain. The CDR3 nucleotides read TGTGCCAGCAGCGTAGGAAGGAGTACTAACTATGGCTACACCTTC. Protein product: CASSVGRSTNYGYTF. Supplemented by reference TRBV9 and TRBJ1-2, the full variable domain reads DSGVTQTPKHLITATGQRVTLRCSPRSGDLSVYWYQQSLDQGLQFLIQYYNGEERAKGNILERFSAQQFPDLHSELNLSSLELGDSALYFCASSVGRSTNYGYTFGSGTRLTVV.